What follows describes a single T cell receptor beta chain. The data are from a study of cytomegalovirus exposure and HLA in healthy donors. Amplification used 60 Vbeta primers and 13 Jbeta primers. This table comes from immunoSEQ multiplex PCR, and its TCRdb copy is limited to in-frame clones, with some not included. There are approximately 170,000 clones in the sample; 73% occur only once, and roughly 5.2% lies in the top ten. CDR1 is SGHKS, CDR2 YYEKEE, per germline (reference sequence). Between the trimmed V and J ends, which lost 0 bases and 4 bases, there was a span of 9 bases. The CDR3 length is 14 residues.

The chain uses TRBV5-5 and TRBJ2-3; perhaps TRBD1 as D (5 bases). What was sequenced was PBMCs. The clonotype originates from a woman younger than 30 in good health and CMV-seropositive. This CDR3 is CASSLEKGSDTQYF. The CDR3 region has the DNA TGTGCCAGCAGCTTGGAGAAGGGGTCAGATACGCAGTATTTT.